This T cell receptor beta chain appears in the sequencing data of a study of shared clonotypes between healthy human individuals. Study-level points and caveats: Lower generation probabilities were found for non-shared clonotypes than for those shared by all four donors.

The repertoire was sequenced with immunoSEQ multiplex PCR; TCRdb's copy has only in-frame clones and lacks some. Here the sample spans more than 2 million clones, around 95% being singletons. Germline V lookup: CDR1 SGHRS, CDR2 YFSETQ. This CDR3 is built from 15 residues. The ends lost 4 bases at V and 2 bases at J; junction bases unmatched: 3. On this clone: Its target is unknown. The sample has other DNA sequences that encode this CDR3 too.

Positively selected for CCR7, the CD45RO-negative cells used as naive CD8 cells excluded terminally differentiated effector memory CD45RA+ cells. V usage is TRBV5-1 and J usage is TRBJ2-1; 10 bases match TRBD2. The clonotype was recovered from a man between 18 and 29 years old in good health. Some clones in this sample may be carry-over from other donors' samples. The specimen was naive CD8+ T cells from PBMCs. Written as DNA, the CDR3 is TGCGCCAGCAGCCCAGGACTAGCGGCCTACAATGAGCAGTTCTTC. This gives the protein CASSPGLAAYNEQFF. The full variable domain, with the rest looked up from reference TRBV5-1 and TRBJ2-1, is KAGVTQTPRYLIKTRGQQVTLSCSPISGHRSVSWYQQTPGQGLQFLFEYFSETQRNKGNFPGRFSGRQFSNSRSEMNVSTLELGDSALYLCASSPGLAAYNEQFFGPGTRLTVL.